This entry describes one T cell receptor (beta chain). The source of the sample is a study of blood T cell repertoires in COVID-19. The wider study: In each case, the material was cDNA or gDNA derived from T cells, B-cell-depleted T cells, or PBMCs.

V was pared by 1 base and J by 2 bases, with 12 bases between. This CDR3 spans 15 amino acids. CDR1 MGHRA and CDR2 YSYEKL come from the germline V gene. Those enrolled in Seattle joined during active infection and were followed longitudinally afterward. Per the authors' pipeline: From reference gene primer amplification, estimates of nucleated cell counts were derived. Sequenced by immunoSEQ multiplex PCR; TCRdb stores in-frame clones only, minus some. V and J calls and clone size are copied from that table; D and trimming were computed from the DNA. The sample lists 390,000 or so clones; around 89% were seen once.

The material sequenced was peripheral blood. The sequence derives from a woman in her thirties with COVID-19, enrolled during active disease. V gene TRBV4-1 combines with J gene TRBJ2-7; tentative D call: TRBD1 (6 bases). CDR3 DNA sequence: TGCGCCAGCAGCCAAGTGTGGGGGCCCCCCTACGAGCAGTACGTC. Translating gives CASSQVWGPPYEQYV.